The 28 T cell receptor beta chains in this list originate from one sample, sequenced in a study of regulatory T cells in long-lasting Graves disease. Through Arm-PCR of CDR3 regions and iRepertoire HTBI primers, TCR beta libraries were built. TCRdb used MiXCR to reprocess the multiplex PCR reads, holding one entry per CDR3 protein. The sample shows around 250,000 distinct CDR3 sequences, 15% to 20% of them seen only once. Documented time point: newly diagnosed GD, antithyroid drugs for less than 3 months. PBMC-derived RNA was used for the TCR library. This sample was shared with a second study, whose subject was T cells in Graves' hyperthyroidism and ophthalmopathy.

Sequencing was performed on peripheral blood mononuclear cells (PBMCs), taken at new diagnosis, from a patient treated with antithyroid drugs. These receptors came from a woman in her 30s with Graves disease.

The chain couples TRBV11-2 to TRBJ1-1, with TRBD1 matching over 10 bases. The J segment lost 2 bases and the V segment lost 5 bases, leaving 17 bases of the junction unmatched. The CDR3 is 19 residues long. The V gene's germline CDR1 is SGHAT and CDR2 FQNNGV. The CDR3 coding sequence is TGTGCCAGCAGCACAATATGGCTGGGGACAGGGGCCTCAAACACTGAAGCTTTCTTT. Translation: CASSTIWLGTGASNTEAFF.

This clonotype was detected ten times or more. The chain recombines TRBV12-3 or TRBV12-4 with TRBJ1-2, with D perhaps TRBD1 (5 bases). Trimming shortened V by 5 bases and J by 1 base, and 11 bases separated the two germline ends. The CDR3 is made up of 14 amino acids. CDR3: CASSQRQLNYGYTF. DNA for the CDR3: TGTGCCAGCAGTCAAAGACAGCTTAACTATGGCTACACCTTC.

DNA for the CDR3: TGTGCCAGCAGCCCAGATCCCACAGGGGCTGGGGCCAACGTCCTGACTTTC. Translating gives CASSPDPTGAGANVLTF. The rearrangement joins TRBV3-1 to TRBJ2-6; 7 bases are shared with TRBD1. The CDR3 covers 17 residues. Germline V gene sequence: CDR1 LGHDT, CDR2 YNNKEL (reference sequence). Trimming cost V 4 bases and J 2 bases; bases outside gene matches: 8.

In regard to this clonotype: This likely came from a read error, as a far larger clone is one base away. This chain connects TRBV7-9 to TRBJ2-1, with D perhaps TRBD1 or TRBD2 (5 bases each). The CDR3 extends over 17 amino acids. Germline V gene lookup returns CDR1 SEHNR and CDR2 FQNEAQ (reference sequence). CDR3 protein: CASSLQTGTAGYNEQSF. CDR3 DNA sequence: TGTGCCAGCAGCTTACAGACCGGGACGGCTGGATACAATGAGCAGTCCTTC.

This clonotype was recorded at least ten times. The chain uses TRBV5-1 and TRBJ2-7; no clear D. Germline loops: CDR1 SGHRS, CDR2 YFSETQ. Trimming removed 0 bases at V and 5 bases at J, with 9 bases between. This CDR3 comprises 13 residues. The CDR3 DNA reads TGCGCCAGCAGCTTGGGACGGAATCACGAGCAGTACTTC. This translates into CASSLGRNHEQYF.

The V and J genes are TRBV11-2 and TRBJ2-1, with a possible D match to TRBD1 (5 bases). Germline lookup yields CDR1 SGHAT and CDR2 FQNNGV. V dropped 1 base and J dropped 10 bases, with 11 bases sitting between them. CDR3 length: 13 amino acids. The CDR3 region has the DNA TGTGCCAGCAGCTTAGTGAAGGGGTTCGAGCAGTTCTTC. Translating gives CASSLVKGFEQFF.

The genes are TRBV7-3 and TRBJ2-3; tentative D call: TRBD2 (6 bases). Gene TRBJ2-5 matches the end of the DNA better, so the J call may be wrong. This CDR3 has 14 amino acids. In germline, CDR1 is SGHTA, CDR2 FQGTGA. The CDR3 DNA follows: TGTGCCAGCAGCTTAGGGGGGTGGGCCGAGACCCAGTACTTC. The encoded protein is CASSLGGWAETQYF.

The rearrangement links TRBV27 to TRBJ2-1; TRBD1 matches 7 bases. CDR1 MNHEY and CDR2 SMNVEV come from the germline V gene (reference sequence). V gave up 8 bases and J gave up 4 bases; unmatched junction bases: 5. The CDR3 spans 13 residues. The CDR3 protein is CASAQGVYNEQFF. CDR3 DNA sequence: TGTGCCAGCGCGCAGGGGGTGTACAATGAGCAGTTCTTC.

This clonotype was counted ten times or more. The J gene is TRBJ2-7, the V gene TRBV7-9, with no clear D. This CDR3 region has 14 residues. V was shortened by 7 bases and J by 2 bases, with 15 bases between the two germline ends. From germline, CDR1 is SEHNR and CDR2 FQNEAQ (reference sequence). The CDR3 loop is CASTSRTDAYEQYF. DNA of the CDR3: TGTGCCAGCACCTCTAGGACGGACGCCTACGAGCAGTACTTC.

This clonotype appeared many times. The chain is built from TRBV6-1 and TRBJ1-1; a weak D match, TRBD1 (5 bases). The CDR3 has 13 residues. Per germline, CDR1 MNHNS and CDR2 SASEGT. The V end was cut by 6 bases, the J end by 3 bases, with 11 bases between. CDR3 region: CASSIWTHTEAFF. The CDR3 DNA is TGTGCCAGCAGCATATGGACACACACTGAAGCTTTCTTT.

At least ten counts were recorded for this clonotype. This rearrangement joins TRBV7-2 to TRBJ1-5; D uncertain. The CDR3 runs 14 residues. Germline CDR1 reads SGHTA; CDR2 reads FQGNSA. With 1 base removed from V and 3 bases from J, the gap between germline ends came to 7 bases. DNA for the CDR3: TGTGCCAGCAGCTTAGGAGGTCCCAATCAGCCCCAGCATTTT. Its protein is CASSLGGPNQPQHF.

This clonotype has at least ten counts. This sequence joins TRBV2 and TRBJ1-1; D is undetermined. The CDR3 totals 15 residues. The germline CDR1 and CDR2 sequences are SNHLY and FYNNEI. V was trimmed by 7 bases and J by 1 base, leaving 16 bases between them. The CDR3 loop is CASIQDSARNTEAFF. The CDR3 nucleotides are TGTGCCAGCATCCAGGATTCGGCGCGGAACACTGAAGCTTTCTTT.

This clonotype was observed at least ten times. The V and J genes are TRBV27 and TRBJ2-1, with a tentative D call TRBD1 (5 bases). Germline V lookup: CDR1 MNHEY, CDR2 SMNVEV (reference sequence). Trimming left V 3 bases short and J 0 bases short, with 6 bases between. The length of the CDR3 is 14 residues. The CDR3 DNA follows: TGTGCCAGCAGTTTTGACAGCTCCTACAATGAGCAGTTCTTC. This translates into CASSFDSSYNEQFF.

On this clonotype: Only one base separates this from a far larger clonotype, so it likely reflects a read error. The V gene is TRBV14, the J gene TRBJ2-3, with 9 bases aligning to TRBD1. The J call could be wrong; TRBJ2-7 is a better fit for the DNA end. This CDR3 comprises 15 residues. Per germline, CDR1 SGHDN and CDR2 FVKESK. CDR3 bases: TGTGCCAGCAGCTTCAAACAGGGGGCGGAGTACGAGCAGTACTTC. This translates into CASSFKQGAEYEQYF.

This clonotype was recorded many times. J is TRBJ1-1 and V is TRBV12-3 or TRBV12-4; 7 bases align to TRBD1. CDR3 length equals 14 residues. V was pared by 6 bases and J by 7 bases, with 11 bases of the junction left unmatched. The CDR3 sequence is CASREPGTAHEAFF. The CDR3 nucleotides are TGTGCCAGCAGAGAGCCGGGGACAGCCCATGAAGCTTTCTTT.

Ten or more counts support this clonotype. The chain joins TRBV14 to TRBJ2-7, with D hard to call. Germline V gene data show CDR1 as SGHDN and CDR2 as FVKESK. Trimming stripped 2 bases from V and 2 bases from J, with 16 bases between. This CDR3 has 16 residues. The CDR3, as DNA: TGTGCCAGCAGCCAAAGAAGAGACGCATTCCCCTACGAGCAGTACTTC. Translating gives CASSQRRDAFPYEQYF.

There are many counts of this clonotype. The V call is TRBV12-3 or TRBV12-4, the J call TRBJ1-5; the D gene is possibly TRBD1 (5 bases). V dropped 4 bases and J dropped 4 bases, with 8 bases sitting between them. This CDR3 spans 13 amino acids. CDR3: CASSSDINQPQHF. CDR3 nucleotides: TGTGCCAGCAGTTCGGACATTAATCAGCCCCAGCATTTT.

This clonotype was seen many times. The gene calls are TRBV7-3 and TRBJ2-3, with 9 positions matching TRBD2. The CDR3 contains 17 residues. After removal of 2 bases from V and 2 bases from J, the junction contained 8 bases not matched to a gene. Germline V gene sequence: CDR1 SGHTA, CDR2 FQGTGA. This chain's CDR3 is CASSLYGGGASTDTQYF. The CDR3 coding sequence is TGTGCCAGCAGCTTATACGGCGGGGGGGCGTCCACAGATACGCAGTATTTT.

Concerning this clonotype: The likely explanation is a read error, given a far larger clone one base away. V is TRBV12-3 or TRBV12-4 and J is TRBJ2-5, with 12 bases that match TRBD2. Gene TRBJ2-3 matches the end of the DNA better, so the J call may be wrong. The CDR3 extends over 16 amino acids. Written as DNA, the CDR3 is TGTGCCGGCAGATTGGCGGCTAGCGGGGGGGCAGATACGCAGTATTTT. Translated, it gives CAGRLAASGGADTQYF.

On this clonotype itself: Only one base separates this from a far larger clonotype, so it likely reflects a read error. The gene calls are TRBV10-2 and TRBJ2-1; possible D gene TRBD1, 5 bases. The CDR3 has 13 residues. CDR1 and CDR2 (germline): WSHSY, SAAADI. Deletions cut 6 bases from V and 13 bases from J, with 19 bases between. As DNA, the CDR3 is TGCGCCAGCAGGGACACCGGAGTGGAGACCCAGTTCTTC. This sequence encodes CASRDTGVETQFF.

The chain carries TRBV4-1 and TRBJ2-2, with a weak D call TRBD2 (5 bases). This CDR3 spans 15 amino acids. V shed 0 bases and J shed 4 bases, with 9 bases lying between them. Germline loops: CDR1 MGHRA, CDR2 YSYEKL. CDR3 bases: TGCGCCAGCAGCCAAGAGTTCCGGGGCACCGGGGAGCTGTTTTTT. Residues: CASSQEFRGTGELFF.

Ten or more counts support this clonotype. This chain joins TRBV6-1 and TRBJ1-1; unclear D gene. Per the germline V gene, CDR1 is MNHNS and CDR2 is SASEGT. This CDR3 is built from 17 residues. Trimming removed 6 bases at V and 0 bases at J, with 20 bases between. CDR3 sequence (DNA): TGTGCCAGCAGCGTGCCCCACTCGGATGGCATGAACACTGAAGCTTTCTTT. Translation: CASSVPHSDGMNTEAFF.

The chain is built from TRBV9 and TRBJ1-1; maybe TRBD1 (5 bases). This CDR3 is built from 13 residues. CDR1 SGDLS and CDR2 YYNGEE come from the germline V gene. V was pared by 4 bases and J by 5 bases, with 12 bases between. The CDR3 loop reads CASSFGDGTEAFF. The CDR3 DNA reads as TGTGCCAGCAGCTTCGGGGACGGTACTGAAGCTTTCTTT.

A word on this clonotype: Given a far larger clone just one base away, this is likely a sequencing read error. The rearrangement uses TRBV20-1 and TRBJ2-1, with 10 positions matching TRBD2. CDR3 size: 17 residues. The junction had 18 bases not matched to a gene; V was cut back by 0 bases and J by 13 bases. Germline V gives CDR1 DFQATT, CDR2 SNEGSKA (reference sequence). CDR3 protein: CSARDTAPSGSLGTQFF. The CDR3 nucleotides read TGCAGTGCTAGAGATACGGCCCCTAGCGGGAGCCTCGGGACCCAGTTCTTC.

This chain uses TRBV9 with TRBJ2-6, with D perhaps matching TRBD1 (6 bases). The CDR3 loop spans 20 amino acids. Trimming cost V 2 bases and J 0 bases, with 21 bases left between them. Looked up from germline, CDR1 is SGDLS and CDR2 is YYNGEE. CDR3 nucleotide sequence: TGTGCCAGCAGCGTCGCCCGACCGGGACACCTACTCTCTGGGGCCAACGTCCTGACTTTC. It codes for CASSVARPGHLLSGANVLTF. The full variable domain, with the rest looked up from reference TRBV9 and TRBJ2-6, is DSGVTQTPKHLITATGQRVTLRCSPRSGDLSVYWYQQSLDQGLQFLIQYYNGEERAKGNILERFSAQQFPDLHSELNLSSLELGDSALYFCASSVARPGHLLSGANVLTFGAGSRLTVL.

This clonotype was observed once. The chain carries TRBV20-1 and TRBJ2-5, with 12 bases identical to TRBD1. CDR3 size: 15 residues. Germline CDR1 DFQATT, CDR2 SNEGSKA (reference sequence). The V and J ends lost 2 bases and 4 bases, in that order; junction bases with no gene match: 5. The CDR3 nucleotides are TGCAGTGCTAGAAGCCGGGACAGGGGGCCAGAGACCCAGTACTTC. Its protein product is CSARSRDRGPETQYF.

V gene TRBV5-4 combines with J gene TRBJ2-2, with 14 positions matching TRBD2. In germline, CDR1 is SGHNT, CDR2 YYREEE (reference sequence). The CDR3 is made up of 16 amino acids. Germline trimming cut 3 bases from V and 3 bases from J; bases unmatched to any gene: 1. The CDR3 region has the DNA TGTGCCAGCAGCTGGGGACTAGCGGGAGACACCGGGGAGCTGTTTTTT. This gives the protein CASSWGLAGDTGELFF.

Many counts were recorded for this clonotype. The V call is TRBV7-3, the J call TRBJ2-2; TRBD1 aligns across 7 bases. Germline CDR1 SGHTA, CDR2 FQGTGA. Trimming at V came to 4 bases and at J to 3 bases, leaving 2 bases not matched to a gene. This CDR3 has 14 amino acids. For the CDR3, the DNA is TGTGCCAGCAGCTCCGACAGGGACACCGGGGAGCTGTTTTTT. It is translated as CASSSDRDTGELFF.